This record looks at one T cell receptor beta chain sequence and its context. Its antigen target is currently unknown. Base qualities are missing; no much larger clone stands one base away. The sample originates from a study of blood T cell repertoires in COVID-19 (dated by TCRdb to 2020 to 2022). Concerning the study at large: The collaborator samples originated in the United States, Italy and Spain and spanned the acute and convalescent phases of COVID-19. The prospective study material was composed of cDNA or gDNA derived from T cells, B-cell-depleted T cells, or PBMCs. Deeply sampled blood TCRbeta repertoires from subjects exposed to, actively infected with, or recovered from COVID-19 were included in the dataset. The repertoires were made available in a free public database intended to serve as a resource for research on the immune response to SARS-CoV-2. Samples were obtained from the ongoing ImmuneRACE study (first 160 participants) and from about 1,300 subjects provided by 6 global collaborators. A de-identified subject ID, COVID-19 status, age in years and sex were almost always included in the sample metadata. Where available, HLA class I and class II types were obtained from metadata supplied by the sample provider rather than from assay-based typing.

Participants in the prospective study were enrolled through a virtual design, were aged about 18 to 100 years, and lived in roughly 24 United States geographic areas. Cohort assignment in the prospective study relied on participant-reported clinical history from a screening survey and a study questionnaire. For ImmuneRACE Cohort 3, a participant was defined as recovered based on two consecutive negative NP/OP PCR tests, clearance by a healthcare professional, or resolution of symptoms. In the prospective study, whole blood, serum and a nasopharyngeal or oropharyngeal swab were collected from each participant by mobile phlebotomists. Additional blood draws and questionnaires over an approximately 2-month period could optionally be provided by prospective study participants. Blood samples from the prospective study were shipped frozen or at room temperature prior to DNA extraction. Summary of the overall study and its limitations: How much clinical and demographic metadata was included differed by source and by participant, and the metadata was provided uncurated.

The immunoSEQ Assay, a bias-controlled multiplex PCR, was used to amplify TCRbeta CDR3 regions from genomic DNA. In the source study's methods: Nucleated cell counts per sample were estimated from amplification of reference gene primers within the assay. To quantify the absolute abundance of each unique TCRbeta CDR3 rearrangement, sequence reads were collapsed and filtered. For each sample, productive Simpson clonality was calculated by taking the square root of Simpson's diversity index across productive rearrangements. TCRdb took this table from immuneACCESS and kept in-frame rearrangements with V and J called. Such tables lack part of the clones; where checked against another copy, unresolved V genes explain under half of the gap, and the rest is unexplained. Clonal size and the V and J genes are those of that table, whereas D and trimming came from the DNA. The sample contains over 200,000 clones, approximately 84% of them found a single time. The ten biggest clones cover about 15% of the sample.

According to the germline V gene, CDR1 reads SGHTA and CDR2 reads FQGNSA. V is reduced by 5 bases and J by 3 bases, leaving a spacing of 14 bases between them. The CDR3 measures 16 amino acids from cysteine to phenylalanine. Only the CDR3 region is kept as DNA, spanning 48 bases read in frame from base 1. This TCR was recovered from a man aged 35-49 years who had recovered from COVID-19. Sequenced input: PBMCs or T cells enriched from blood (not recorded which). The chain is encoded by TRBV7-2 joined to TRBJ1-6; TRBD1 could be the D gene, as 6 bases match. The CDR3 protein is CASSLGQGIYNSPLHF. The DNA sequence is TGTGCCAGCAGCCTCGGTCAGGGGATCTATAATTCACCCCTCCACTTT.